This T cell receptor (beta chain) is from a study of identical twins. Study-wide results and limits: While abundant cord blood beta clonotypes carried fewer insertions, memory repertoires showed no such pattern. For monozygotic twins, models underestimated out-of-frame TCR alpha sharing.

TCRdb fed the 5' RACE reads into MiXCR, producing one record per CDR3 protein. The table records 750,000 to 950,000 distinct CDR3 sequences, 12% of them present only once. This clonotype was picked up a small number of times. Its specificity is not known. The CDR3 has 15 amino acids. Germline V gene lookup returns CDR1 LNHDA and CDR2 SQIVND (reference sequence). J gave up 2 bases and V 6 bases, and 9 bases lay outside the gene matches. This same sample was also part of a study on yellow fever vaccine responses in identical twins.

The chain employs TRBV19 and TRBJ2-7; TRBD1 matches at 8 bases. Sequenced material: PBMCs. This sequence was found in a young woman in good health. CDR3 sequence: CASRGRGQATYEQYF. The CDR3 bases are TGTGCCAGTAGGGGTCGGGGACAGGCAACCTACGAGCAGTACTTC. Based on the CDR3 plus reference TRBV19 and TRBJ2-7, the full variable domain is DGGITQSPKYLFRKEGQNVTLSCEQNLNHDAMYWYRQDPGQGLRLIYYSQIVNDFQKGDIAEGYSVSREKKESFPLTVTSAQKNPTAFYLCASRGRGQATYEQYFGPGTRLTVT.